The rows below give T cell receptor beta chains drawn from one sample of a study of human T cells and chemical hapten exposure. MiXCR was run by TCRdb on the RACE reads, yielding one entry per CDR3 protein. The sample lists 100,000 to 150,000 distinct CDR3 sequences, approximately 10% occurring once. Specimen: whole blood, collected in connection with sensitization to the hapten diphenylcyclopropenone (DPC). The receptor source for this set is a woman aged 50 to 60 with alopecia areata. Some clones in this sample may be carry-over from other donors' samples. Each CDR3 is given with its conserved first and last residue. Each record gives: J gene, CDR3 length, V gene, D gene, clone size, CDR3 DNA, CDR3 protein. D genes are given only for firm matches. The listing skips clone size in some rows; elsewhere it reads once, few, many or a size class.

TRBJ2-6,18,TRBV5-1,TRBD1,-,TGCGCCAGCAGCTCCCGGGGGACAGGGAGATCTGGGGCCAACGTCCTGACTTTC,CASSSRGTGRSGANVLTF
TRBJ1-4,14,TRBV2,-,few,TGTGCCAGCAGTGAAGGGCAGGGGAGGGAAAAACTGTTTTTT,CASSEGQGREKLFF
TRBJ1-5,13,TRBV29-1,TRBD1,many,TGCAGCGTTGGGACAGGGAGGAATCAGCCCCAGCATTTT,CSVGTGRNQPQHF
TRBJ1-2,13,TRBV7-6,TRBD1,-,TGTGCCAGCAGCTTAGGGACAGGGAGCGGCTACACCTTC,CASSLGTGSGYTF
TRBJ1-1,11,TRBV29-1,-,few,TGCAGCGTTGACTTAGACGGTGAAGCTTTCTTT,CSVDLDGEAFF
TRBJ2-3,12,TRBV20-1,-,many,TGCAGTGGGACTGCGAACACAGATACGCAGTATTTT,CSGTANTDTQYF
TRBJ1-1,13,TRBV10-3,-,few,TGTGCCATCAATTCTGATTGGAACACTGAAGCTTTCTTT,CAINSDWNTEAFF
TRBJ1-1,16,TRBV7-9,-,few,TGTGCCAGCAGCTTACTTTTAACGGGAATGAACACTGAAGCTTTCTTT,CASSLLLTGMNTEAFF
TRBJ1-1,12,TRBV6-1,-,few,TGTGCCAGCAGTGAAGCGGGGACTGAAGCTTTCTTT,CASSEAGTEAFF
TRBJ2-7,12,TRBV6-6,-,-,TGTGCCAGCGAGGACAGCTCCTACGAGCAGTACTTC,CASEDSSYEQYF
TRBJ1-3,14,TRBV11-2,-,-,TGTGCCAGCAGCTTAATATCCTCTGGAAACACCATATATTTT,CASSLISSGNTIYF
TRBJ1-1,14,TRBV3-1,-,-,TGTGCCAGCAGCCAAGATTTAAAGGGGGGTGAAGCTTTCTTT,CASSQDLKGGEAFF
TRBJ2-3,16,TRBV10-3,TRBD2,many,TGTGCCATCAGTGAAGGGGGTAGCGGGGGCACAGATACGCAGTATTTT,CAISEGGSGGTDTQYF
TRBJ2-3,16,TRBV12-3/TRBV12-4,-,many,TGTGCCAGCAGTTTGCTGGGACCCGCTAGCACAGATACGCAGTATTTT,CASSLLGPASTDTQYF
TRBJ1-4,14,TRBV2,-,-,TGTGCCAGCAGTGTCACAGCAACTAATGAAAAACTGTTTTTT,CASSVTATNEKLFF
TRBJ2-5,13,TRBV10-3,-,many,TGTGCCATCAGTGAGAGGGAGAGAGAGACCCAGTACTTC,CAISERERETQYF
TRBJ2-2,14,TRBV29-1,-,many,TGCAGCGTTGGGCAGCTTGAAAACACCGGGGAGCTGTTTTTT,CSVGQLENTGELFF
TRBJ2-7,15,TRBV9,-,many,TGTGCCAGCAGCGTAGCAAGCGGGCCGTCCTACGAGCAGTACTTC,CASSVASGPSYEQYF
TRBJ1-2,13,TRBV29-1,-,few,TGCAGCGTCTGGGGAGATACTAACTATGGCTACACCTTC,CSVWGDTNYGYTF
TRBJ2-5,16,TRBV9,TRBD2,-,TGTGCCAGCAGCGTAGTTAGGACTAGCGGCGAAGAGACCCAGTACTTC,CASSVVRTSGEETQYF
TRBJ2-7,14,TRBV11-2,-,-,TGTGCCAGCAGCTCCCGGGAAACCCGCTACGAGCAGTACTTC,CASSSRETRYEQYF
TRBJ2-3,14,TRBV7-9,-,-,TGTGCCAGCGTCTCACGGAGGGTAAGAGATACGCAGTATTTT,CASVSRRVRDTQYF
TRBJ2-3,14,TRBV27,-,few,TGTGCCAGCAGAATTACTGGGGTGGCAGATACGCAGTATTTT,CASRITGVADTQYF
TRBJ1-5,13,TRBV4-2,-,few,TGTGCCAGCAGCCAAGAGTCCAATCAGCCCCAGCATTTT,CASSQESNQPQHF
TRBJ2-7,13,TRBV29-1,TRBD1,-,TGCAGCGCTGAGGGGGCCGGCTCCTACGAGCAGTACTTC,CSAEGAGSYEQYF
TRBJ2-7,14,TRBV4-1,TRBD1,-,TGCGCCAGCAGCCAAGGACAGGGCTCCTACGAGCAGTACTTC,CASSQGQGSYEQYF